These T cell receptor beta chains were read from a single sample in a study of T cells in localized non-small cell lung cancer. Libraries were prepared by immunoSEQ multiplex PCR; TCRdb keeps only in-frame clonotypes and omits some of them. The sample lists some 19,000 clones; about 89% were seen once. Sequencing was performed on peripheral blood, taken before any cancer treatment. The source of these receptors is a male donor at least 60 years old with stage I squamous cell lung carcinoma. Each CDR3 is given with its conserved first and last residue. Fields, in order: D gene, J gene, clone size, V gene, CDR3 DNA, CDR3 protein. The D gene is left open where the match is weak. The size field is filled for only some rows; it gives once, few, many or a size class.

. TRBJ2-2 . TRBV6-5 TGTGCCAGCAGCCCAGGGTGGGACACCGGGGAGCTGTTTTTT CASSPGWDTGELFF
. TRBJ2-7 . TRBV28 TGTGCCAGCAGTAGACAGCACCAATACGAGCAGTACTTC CASSRQHQYEQYF
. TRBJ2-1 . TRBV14 TGTGCCAGCAGCCCCCAGGACAGAAACAATGAGCAGTTCTTC CASSPQDRNNEQFF
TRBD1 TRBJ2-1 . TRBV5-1 TGCGCCAGCAGCCCCCGGACAGGGGATGAGCAGTTCTTC CASSPRTGDEQFF
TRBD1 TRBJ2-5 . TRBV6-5 TGTGCCAGCAGTTACTCGAAAGGGGGCTTGGGAGAGACCCAGTACTTC CASSYSKGGLGETQYF
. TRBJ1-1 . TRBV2 TGTGCCAGCAGTGGTGGACGGGGAGAAGCTTTCTTT CASSGGRGEAFF
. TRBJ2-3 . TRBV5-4 TGTGCCAGCAGCCGGGGTGTGAGGGGGGATACGCAGTATTTT CASSRGVRGDTQYF
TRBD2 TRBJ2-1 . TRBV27 TGTGCCAGCAGTCCGGGACTAGTCAACTACAATGAGCAGTTCTTC CASSPGLVNYNEQFF
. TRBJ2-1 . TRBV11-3 TGTGCCAGCAGCCGCCCGGGACAAGGACACAATGAGCAGTTCTTC CASSRPGQGHNEQFF
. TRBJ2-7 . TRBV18 TGTGCCAGCTCACCTGCCTACGAGCAGTACTTC CASSPAYEQYF
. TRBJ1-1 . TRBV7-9 TGTGCCAGCAGCCCAGGACAGATTAACGTGAACACTGAAGCTTTCTTT CASSPGQINVNTEAFF
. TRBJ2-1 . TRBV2 TGTGCCAGCAGTGCCGGGCCCACGATAGTATATGAGCAGTTCTTC CASSAGPTIVYEQFF
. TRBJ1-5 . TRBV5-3 TGTGCCAGAAGCTTGGTTCAGCTTTACAATCAGCCCCAGCATTTT CARSLVQLYNQPQHF
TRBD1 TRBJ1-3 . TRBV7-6 TGTGCCAGCAGCTTACTCGGGACAGACGCCTCTGGAAACACCATATATTTT CASSLLGTDASGNTIYF
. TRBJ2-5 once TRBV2 TGTGCCAGCAGTGAAGAAAGGCGAGAGACCCAGTACTTC CASSEERRETQYF
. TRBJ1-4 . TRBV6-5 TGTGCCACCCTAGGGAACAATGAAAAACTGTTTTTT CATLGNNEKLFF
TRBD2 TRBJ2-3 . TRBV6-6 TGTGCCAGCAACCAGCGGGAATACACAGATACGCAGTATTTT CASNQREYTDTQYF
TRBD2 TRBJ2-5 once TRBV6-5 TGTGCCAGCAGTTCGCCGGGACGGGGGAGGGCCTACTTC CASSSPGRGRAYF
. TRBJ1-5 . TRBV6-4 TGTGCCAGCAGCGCGATGGGGGGGGAACAGCCCCAGCATTTT CASSAMGGEQPQHF
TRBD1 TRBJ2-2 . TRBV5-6 TGTGCCAGCAGCCGACGGACAGGGTGGGACACCGGGGAGCTGTTTTTT CASSRRTGWDTGELFF
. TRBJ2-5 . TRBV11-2 TGTGCCAGCAGCTTAGGTTGGGGGGGGACATGGAAGACCCAGTACTTC CASSLGWGGTWKTQYF
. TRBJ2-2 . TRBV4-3 TGCGCCAGCAGCCAAAATATGGAATCCCTAGGCCGGCGGGAGCTGTTTTTT CASSQNMESLGRRELFF